One sample yielded the 26 T cell receptor beta chains listed below, sequenced in a study of early T cells in non-severe SARS-CoV-2 infection. TCRdb re-derived calls from the 5' RACE reads in MiXCR, one entry per CDR3 protein. The sample yields fewer than 85,000 distinct CDR3 sequences, about a sixth seen once. Input material: whole blood. The receptors were sampled from an adult who was a healthcare worker with PCR-confirmed SARS-CoV-2 infection or an uninfected control (not recorded which).

The chain carries TRBV5-6 and TRBJ1-5; D is unclear. From germline, CDR1 is SGHDT and CDR2 YYEEEE. Trimming removed 4 bases from V and 6 bases from J, with 11 bases in between. The CDR3 runs to 13 residues. The CDR3 spells CASSQKPGQPQHF. DNA for the CDR3: TGTGCCAGCAGCCAGAAGCCGGGTCAGCCCCAGCATTTT. Using reference TRBV5-6 and TRBJ1-5 for the parts outside the CDR3, the full variable domain is DAGVTQSPTHLIKTRGQQVTLRCSPKSGHDTVSWYQQALGQGPQFIFQYYEEEERQRGNFPDRFSGHQFPNYSSELNVNALLLGDSALYLCASSQKPGQPQHFGDGTRLSIL.

The rearrangement joins TRBV24-1 to TRBJ2-1; D gene ambiguous. Germline CDR1 reads KGHDR; CDR2 reads SFDVKD. The CDR3 runs to 11 residues. V was clipped by 5 bases and J by 11 bases, with 9 bases between them. Here the CDR3 DNA reads TGTGCCACCAGTGGAGGTTTTAAGCAGTTCTTC. Protein product: CATSGGFKQFF.

The genes are TRBV10-3 and TRBJ1-3; a possible D gene is TRBD1 (6 bases). V gave up 7 bases and J gave up 3 bases, with 13 bases separating them. This CDR3 is built from 14 residues. In germline, CDR1 is ENHRY, CDR2 SYGVKD. The CDR3 is CAITETGIGNTIYF. As DNA, the CDR3 is TGTGCCATCACCGAAACAGGGATTGGAAACACCATATATTTT.

The rearrangement uses TRBV5-1 and TRBJ2-3; D could derive from TRBD1 or TRBD2 (5 bases each). Germline CDR1 reads SGHRS; CDR2 reads YFSETQ. Trimming removed 4 bases from V and 4 bases from J, with 13 bases in between. The CDR3 contains 14 residues. This CDR3 reads CASSEGKGADTQYF. CDR3 sequence (DNA): TGCGCCAGCAGCGAGGGGAAAGGTGCAGATACGCAGTATTTT.

This chain links TRBV2 with TRBJ1-6, with 8 bases aligning to TRBD1. The CDR3 contains 15 residues. The germline V gene has CDR1 SNHLY and CDR2 FYNNEI. V dropped 4 bases and J dropped 7; count of bases not matched to a gene: 6. The chain's CDR3 is CASSVRTGPNSPLHF. The CDR3 DNA is TGTGCCAGCAGTGTTAGGACAGGGCCGAATTCACCCCTCCACTTT.

This clonotype has more than one count but fewer than ten. The chain joins TRBV30 to TRBJ1-5; D is undetermined. V lost 2 bases and J 7 bases, leaving 12 bases between the germline ends. CDR1 and CDR2 from the germline V gene are GTSNPN and SVGIG (reference sequence). The CDR3 is 13 amino acids. CDR3 DNA sequence: TGTGCCTGGAGTCTCATAGCGGGACAGCCCCAGCATTTT. The encoded protein is CAWSLIAGQPQHF.

Turning to this clonotype: An end of the junction does not agree with germline; a read error may underlie this. In nucleotides, the CDR3 is TGTGTCAGCAGCCCCGGACTAGCGGGCCTCAATGAGCAGTTCTTC. Translated, it gives CVSSPGLAGLNEQFF. The rearrangement links TRBV11-2 to TRBJ2-1; the match to TRBD2 covers 11 bases. This CDR3 region has 15 residues. The germline V gene has CDR1 SGHAT and CDR2 FQNNGV.

This chain links TRBV11-3 with TRBJ1-2; D is ambiguous. CDR1 and CDR2 from the germline V gene are SGHNT and YENEEA. CDR3 length equals 13 residues. Trimming took 4 bases from V and 4 from J, leaving 10 bases between them. The CDR3 is CASSSPVGYGYTF. CDR3 in DNA: TGTGCCAGCAGCTCACCCGTGGGCTATGGCTACACCTTC.

This clonotype was observed a few times. The gene calls are TRBV7-9 and TRBJ1-5; D gene uncertain. The CDR3 sequence is 15 residues long. V was cut by 1 base and J by 3 bases, with 10 bases left in between. CDR1 is SEHNR and CDR2 is FQNEAQ in the germline V gene (reference sequence). The CDR3 is CASSLGSANNQPQHF. CDR3 sequence (DNA): TGTGCCAGCAGCTTAGGGTCCGCAAACAATCAGCCCCAGCATTTT. Supplemented by reference TRBV7-9 and TRBJ1-5, the full variable domain reads DTGVSQNPRHKITKRGQNVTFRCDPISEHNRLYWYRQTLGQGPEFLTYFQNEAQLEKSRLLSDRFSAERPKGSFSTLEIQRTEQGDSAMYLCASSLGSANNQPQHFGDGTRLSIL.

This chain uses TRBV29-1 with TRBJ2-1; possible D gene TRBD2, 6 bases. The CDR3 has 15 residues. Germline V gene lookup returns CDR1 SQVTM and CDR2 ANQGSEA. V lost 4 bases and J lost 4, with 17 bases in between. The CDR3 sequence is CSVGGPYREYNEQFF. CDR3 bases: TGCAGCGTTGGAGGTCCCTATCGGGAGTACAATGAGCAGTTCTTC.

V and J are TRBV5-4 and TRBJ2-1, with 8 bases fitting TRBD2. The germline V gene has CDR1 SGHNT and CDR2 YYREEE (reference sequence). The V and J ends lost 5 bases and 3 bases, in that order; junction bases with no gene match: 7. The CDR3 totals 15 residues. The CDR3 spells CASRRPAGDYNEQFF. In DNA form, the CDR3 reads TGTGCCAGCAGACGACCAGCGGGAGACTACAATGAGCAGTTCTTC.

The chain recombines TRBV6-1 with TRBJ2-5; TRBD2 matches at 7 bases. Trimming took 4 bases from V and 4 from J; bases not matched to a gene: 3. Germline V gene data show CDR1 as MNHNS and CDR2 as SASEGT. This CDR3 has 13 amino acids. The DNA for the CDR3 is TGTGCCAGCAGTGGAGGGACTACAGAGACCCAGTACTTC. Protein product: CASSGGTTETQYF.

The J gene is TRBJ1-6, the V gene TRBV5-1; TRBD1 is a possible D gene (5 bases). Deletions cut 2 bases from V and 7 bases from J, with 10 bases between. The V gene's germline CDR1 is SGHRS and CDR2 YFSETQ. The CDR3 spans 14 residues. The CDR3 reads CASSLEGTNSPLHF. The CDR3 nucleotides read TGCGCCAGCAGCTTAGAGGGGACCAATTCACCCCTCCACTTT.

The chain couples TRBV28 to TRBJ2-3, with a weak D call TRBD2 (6 bases). Germline CDR1 and CDR2: MDHEN and SYDVKM. V was trimmed by 1 base and J by 2 bases, leaving 10 bases between them. This CDR3 has 15 residues. The CDR3, as DNA: TGTGCCAGCAGTTTATTGGGGGGAACCACAGATACGCAGTATTTT. It yields the protein CASSLLGGTTDTQYF.

The CDR3 DNA sequence: TGTGCCAGCAGTTTGCCACGCCGGGGTGTGCACACTGAAGCTTTCTTT. Translating it yields CASSLPRRGVHTEAFF. V gene TRBV5-4 combines with J gene TRBJ1-1; unclear D gene. The V end lost 5 bases, the J end lost 3 bases, and 20 bases lay between the germline ends. This CDR3 region has 16 residues. In germline, CDR1 is SGHNT, CDR2 YYREEE (reference sequence).

The V call is TRBV3-1, the J call TRBJ2-3, with a weak D call TRBD1 (5 bases). This CDR3 has 13 amino acids. The ends were cut back, 2 bases at V and 6 bases at J, with 9 bases in the middle. Germline assignment: CDR1 LGHDT and CDR2 YNNKEL (reference sequence). The CDR3 region has the DNA TGTGCCAGCAGCCAAATGACAGTCGATACGCAGTATTTT. It translates to CASSQMTVDTQYF.

V gene TRBV7-6 combines with J gene TRBJ2-1; 12 bases map to TRBD2. This CDR3 contains 16 residues. V was clipped by 2 bases and J by 9 bases; unmatched bases: 8. The germline CDR1 and CDR2 sequences are SGHVS and FNYEAQ. This CDR3 is CASSLIPSGGASEQFF. The DNA for the CDR3 is TGTGCCAGCAGCTTAATACCTAGCGGGGGGGCCTCTGAGCAGTTCTTC.

J is TRBJ2-5 and V is TRBV9; D call uncertain. The germline gives CDR1 SGDLS, CDR2 YYNGEE. Trimming shortened V by 0 bases and J by 2 bases, and 8 bases separated the two germline ends. The CDR3 contains 14 residues. In DNA form, the CDR3 reads TGTGCCAGCAGCGTAGATCCGATACAAGAGACCCAGTACTTC. It encodes CASSVDPIQETQYF.

V usage is TRBV15 and J usage is TRBJ1-1; TRBD1 is a possible D gene (5 bases). This CDR3 has 15 amino acids. Germline lookup yields CDR1 LNHNV and CDR2 YYDKDF (reference sequence). The V end was cut by 0 bases, the J end by 0 bases, with 8 bases between. The CDR3, as DNA: TGTGCCACCAGCAGAGATCAGGGTGTGAACACTGAAGCTTTCTTT. Translating gives CATSRDQGVNTEAFF.

This clonotype was seen at least ten times. V and J are TRBV3-1 and TRBJ2-1; perhaps TRBD1 as D (6 bases). The CDR3 length is 13 residues. Germline-derived CDR1 and CDR2 are LGHDT and YNNKEL (reference sequence). V gave up 10 bases and J gave up 7 bases, with 17 bases separating them. The CDR3 region has the DNA TGTGCCACCCAGGGGTACAGCGGAAATGAGCAGTTCTTC. It yields the protein CATQGYSGNEQFF.

V and J are TRBV5-1 and TRBJ1-1; 7 bases map to TRBD1. The CDR3 runs 14 residues. The ends lost 4 bases at V and 11 bases at J; junction bases unmatched: 14. CDR1 is SGHRS, CDR2 YFSETQ, per germline. CDR3 amino acids: CASSPPGQARMAFF. CDR3 nucleotides: TGCGCCAGCAGCCCGCCAGGACAGGCGCGGATGGCTTTCTTT.

This clonotype turned up a few times. The gene calls are TRBV11-3 and TRBJ2-5; tentatively, D is TRBD1 (5 bases). Germline V gives CDR1 SGHNT, CDR2 YENEEA. The CDR3 is 16 residues long. The V and J ends lost 0 bases and 4 bases respectively, with 15 bases between them. CDR3 amino acids: CASSLDLGRERETQYF. The DNA for the CDR3 is TGTGCCAGCAGCTTAGATCTCGGCAGGGAACGAGAGACCCAGTACTTC.

This clonotype appeared many times. The chain has TRBV2 and TRBJ1-1; no clear D. Germline CDR1 and CDR2: SNHLY and FYNNEI. This CDR3 is built from 12 residues. V was cut by 8 bases and J by 0 bases, with 7 bases left in between. CDR3 amino acids: CASLLMNTEAFF. The DNA for the CDR3 is TGTGCCAGCCTGCTCATGAACACTGAAGCTTTCTTT.

In its sample, this clonotype was seen many times. The chain uses TRBV12-3 or TRBV12-4 and TRBJ1-6; D is uncertain. V was cut by 3 bases and J by 10 bases, with 10 bases left in between. This CDR3 contains 13 residues. The CDR3, as DNA: TGTGCCAGCAGTTTTGAGGGAAACTCACCCCTCCACTTT. Protein product: CASSFEGNSPLHF.

The chain is built from TRBV11-2 and TRBJ2-2; possibly TRBD1 or TRBD2 for D (5 bases each). Trimming took off 3 bases at V and 4 bases at J, with 12 bases between the two ends. This CDR3 has 15 residues. Germline CDR1 is SGHAT and CDR2 is FQNNGV. The CDR3: CASSLSGTTTGELFF. CDR3 DNA sequence: TGTGCCAGCAGCTTGTCGGGGACGACCACCGGGGAGCTGTTTTTT.

This clonotype was counted only a few times. The chain links TRBV21-1 to TRBJ1-2. TRBV21-1 is labeled a pseudogene. The CDR3 runs 9 residues. The CDR3 DNA is TGTGCCAGCAGGGGTGGCTACACCTTC. Translation: CASRGGYTF.